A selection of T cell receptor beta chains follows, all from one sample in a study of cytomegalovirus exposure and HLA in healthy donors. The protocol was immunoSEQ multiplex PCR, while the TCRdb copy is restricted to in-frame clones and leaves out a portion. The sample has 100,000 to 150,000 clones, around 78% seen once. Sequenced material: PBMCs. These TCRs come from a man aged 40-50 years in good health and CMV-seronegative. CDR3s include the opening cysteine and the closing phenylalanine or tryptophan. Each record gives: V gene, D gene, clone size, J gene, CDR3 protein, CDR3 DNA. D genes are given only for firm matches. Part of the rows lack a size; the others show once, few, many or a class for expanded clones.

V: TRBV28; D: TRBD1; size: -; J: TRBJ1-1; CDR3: CASLRDRGLNTEAFF; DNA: TGTGCCAGCCTCCGGGACAGGGGTTTGAACACTGAAGCTTTCTTT
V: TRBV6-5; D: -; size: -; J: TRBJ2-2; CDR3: CASKRGTGELFF; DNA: TGTGCCAGCAAAAGGGGCACCGGGGAGCTGTTTTTT
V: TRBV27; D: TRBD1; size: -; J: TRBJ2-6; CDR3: CASSQQGAGANVLTF; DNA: TGTGCCAGCAGTCAACAGGGGGCTGGGGCCAACGTCCTGACTTTC
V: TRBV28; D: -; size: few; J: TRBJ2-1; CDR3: CATTGEGEQFF; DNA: TGTGCCACCACGGGGGAAGGTGAGCAGTTCTTC
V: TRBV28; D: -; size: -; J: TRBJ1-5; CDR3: CGAGTSNQPQHF; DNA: TGTGGGGCAGGGACAAGCAATCAGCCCCAGCATTTT
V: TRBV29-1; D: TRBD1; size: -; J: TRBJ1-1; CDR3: CSVGGGGDTEAFF; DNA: TGCAGCGTTGGAGGGGGCGGGGACACTGAAGCTTTCTTT
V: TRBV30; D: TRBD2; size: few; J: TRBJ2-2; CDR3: CAWTFAGVSDGELFF; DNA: TGTGCCTGGACATTCGCGGGAGTCTCGGACGGGGAGCTGTTTTTT
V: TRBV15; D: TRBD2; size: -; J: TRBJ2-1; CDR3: CATSRGAGEAYNEQFF; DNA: TGTGCCACCAGCAGAGGTGCGGGAGAGGCCTACAATGAGCAGTTCTTC
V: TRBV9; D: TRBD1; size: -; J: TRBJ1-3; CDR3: CASSVEGAGDTIYF; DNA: TGTGCCAGCAGCGTGGAGGGGGCAGGGGACACCATATATTTT
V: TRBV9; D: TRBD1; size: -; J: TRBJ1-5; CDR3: CASSLEGNRGQPQHF; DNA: TGTGCCAGCAGCCTAGAGGGCAACAGGGGTCAGCCCCAGCATTTT
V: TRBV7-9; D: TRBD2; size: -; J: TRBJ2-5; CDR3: CASSVTGLAGGETQYF; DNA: TGTGCCAGCAGCGTAACGGGACTAGCGGGAGGGGAGACCCAGTACTTC
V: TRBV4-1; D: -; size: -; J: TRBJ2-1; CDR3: CASSQGGAGDTYNEQFF; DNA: TGCGCCAGCAGCCAAGGTGGCGCAGGGGACACCTACAATGAGCAGTTCTTC
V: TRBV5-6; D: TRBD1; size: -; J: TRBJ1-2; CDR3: CASSDSLGQGMGGYTF; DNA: TGTGCCAGCAGCGATAGCCTGGGACAGGGCATGGGAGGCTACACCTTC
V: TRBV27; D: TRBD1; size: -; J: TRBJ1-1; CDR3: CASSRTGYLEAFF; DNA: TGTGCCAGCAGCCGGACAGGGTACCTTGAAGCTTTCTTT
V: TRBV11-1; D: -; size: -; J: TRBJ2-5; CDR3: CASSLALRGAGETQYF; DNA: TGTGCCAGCAGCTTAGCGCTTCGGGGGGCGGGAGAGACCCAGTACTTC
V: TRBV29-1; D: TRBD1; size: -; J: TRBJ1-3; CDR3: CSVPGQGASGNTIYF; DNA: TGCAGCGTACCGGGACAGGGGGCTTCTGGAAACACCATATATTTT
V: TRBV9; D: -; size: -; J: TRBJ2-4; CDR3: CASSVEGTLAKNIQYF; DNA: TGTGCCAGCAGCGTAGAAGGGACTTTAGCCAAAAACATTCAGTACTTC